This TCR beta chain derives from a study of T-cell reconstitution after alpha-beta-depleted transplantation in children. This clonotype was seen many times. Antigen specificity is unknown. This CDR3 contains 11 residues. From germline, CDR1 is ENHRY and CDR2 SYGVKD. V was pared by 3 bases and J by 4 bases, with 4 bases between. Preparing the TCRbeta library involved the use of unique molecular identifiers. One entry per CDR3 protein, called by TCRdb with MiXCR from the PCR reads. Of about 300,000 distinct CDR3 sequences detected, approximately 7.3% appear once; the ten largest clones hold approximately 8.6%. Study-level points and caveats: About two months after transplant, alpha-beta T cells reportedly came from several hundred expanded graft clones. One year post-transplant, T-cell counts and diversity were largely derived from T cells produced anew.

The origin of this receptor is a female patient aged 2 to 10 who had a stem cell transplant for Fanconi anemia, so the T cells may come from the graft donor. This chain connects TRBV10-3 to TRBJ2-7; D call uncertain. The material sequenced was peripheral blood, taken 360 days after TCRalphabeta/CD19-depleted stem cell transplant. The CDR3 DNA reads TGTGCCATCAGTGATCCATACGAGCAGTACTTC. This encodes CAISDPYEQYF.